The TCR beta chain described here comes from a study of cytomegalovirus exposure and HLA in healthy donors. Per the germline V gene, CDR1 is SGHVS and CDR2 is FQNEAQ. Trimming removed 5 bases from V and 6 bases from J; junction bases left unmatched: 10. The CDR3 runs 15 residues. A multiplex PCR was run with 60 Vbeta primers and 13 Jbeta primers. Sequencing used immunoSEQ multiplex PCR; TCRdb keeps in-frame clones, though not all of them. This table has 20,000 to 30,000 clones, roughly three quarters appearing once. The chain links TRBV7-8 to TRBJ2-3; 8 bases line up with TRBD1. The TCR originated in a male donor in good health and CMV-seronegative. The source material was PBMCs. The CDR3 here is CASSDRQGLSDTQYF. The CDR3 region has the DNA TGTGCCAGCAGCGATAGACAGGGGTTGTCGGATACGCAGTATTTT. The complete variable domain, with remaining parts taken from reference TRBV7-8 and TRBJ2-3, reads GAGVSQSPRYKVAKRGQDVALRCDPISGHVSLFWYQQALGQGPEFLTYFQNEAQLDKSGLPSDRFFAERPEGSVSTLKIQRTQQEDSAVYLCASSDRQGLSDTQYFGPGTRLTVL.